One TCR beta chain is described in this entry. V lost 4 bases and J lost 8, with 15 bases in between. Germline CDR1 and CDR2: ENHRY and SYGVKD. This CDR3 has 14 residues. This entry belongs to a study of control samples from healthy donors and cancer patients. Some clones are missing from TCRdb's copy, which holds only in-frame ones; the method was immunoSEQ multiplex PCR. The table includes fewer than 500,000 clones, around nine tenths detected once. The receptor was isolated from a man aged 40-49 years with head and neck cancer. V usage is TRBV10-3 and J usage is TRBJ1-5, with D possibly being TRBD1 (6 bases). Sequenced sample: PBMCs. The CDR3 loop is CAISADSFSKPQHF. CDR3 nucleotides: TGTGCCATCAGTGCGGACAGCTTCAGCAAGCCCCAGCATTTT.